Following are 14 T cell receptor beta chains from one sample sequenced in a study of blood T cell repertoires in COVID-19. Only in-frame clones appear in the TCRdb table, and some are missing; sequencing was by immunoSEQ multiplex PCR. The sample holds around 160,000 clones, roughly 90% seen once. Sequenced sample: peripheral blood. The receptors come from a man aged 60-69 years with active or convalescent COVID-19.

V is TRBV25-1 and J is TRBJ1-4, with a weak D call TRBD1 (6 bases). The germline V and J ends were trimmed by 7 bases and 8 bases, with 14 bases remaining between them. The germline CDR1 and CDR2 sequences are MGHDK and SYGVNS. This CDR3 is built from 13 residues. DNA of the CDR3: TGTGCCAGCAAGGGCAGGGGTGGCGAAAAACTGTTTTTT. Amino acids: CASKGRGGEKLFF.

The chain has TRBV10-2 and TRBJ1-2; D is ambiguous. The V and J ends lost 7 bases and 4 bases respectively, with 10 bases between them. In germline, CDR1 is WSHSY, CDR2 SAAADI. The CDR3 is 12 amino acids. The CDR3 loop reads CASTRGSYGYTF. CDR3 nucleotide sequence: TGCGCCAGCACTCGGGGTAGCTATGGCTACACCTTC.

The J gene is TRBJ1-2, the V gene TRBV6-5; TRBD1 matches 8 bases. This CDR3 region has 13 residues. Germline V lookup: CDR1 MNHEY, CDR2 SVGAGI. V lost 4 bases to trimming and J lost 5 bases; unmatched junction nucleotides: 3. In DNA, the CDR3 is TGTGCCAGCAGTTTGACAGGGGTGTATGGCTACACCTTC. It translates to CASSLTGVYGYTF.

CDR3 nucleotide sequence: TGTGCCACCAGCAGAGATATGGCTAGCGGGACCCTCGAGCAGTACTTC. Translated, it gives CATSRDMASGTLEQYF. The genes are TRBV15 and TRBJ2-7, with 9 bases matching TRBD2. The V gene's germline CDR1 is LNHNV and CDR2 YYDKDF (reference sequence). This CDR3 is built from 16 residues. Trimming at V came to 0 bases and at J to 6 bases, leaving 9 bases not matched to a gene. The full variable domain, with the rest looked up from reference TRBV15 and TRBJ2-7, is DAMVIQNPRYQVTQFGKPVTLSCSQTLNHNVMYWYQQKSSQAPKLLFHYYDKDFNNEADTPDNFQSRRPNTSFCFLDIRSPGLGDTAMYLCATSRDMASGTLEQYFGPGTRLTVT.

The CDR3 region has the DNA TGTGCCAGCAGCTCAGAATCGGAGCAGTACTTC. It yields the protein CASSSESEQYF. This chain uses TRBV5-6 with TRBJ2-7; no clear D. V dropped 3 bases and J dropped 7 bases, with 8 bases sitting between them. CDR3 size: 11 residues. Germline V gene sequence: CDR1 SGHDT, CDR2 YYEEEE.

This clone was recorded a few times. CDR3 DNA: TGTGCCAGCAGCCAAGGTGGCATTCGCTCTGGAAACACCATATATTTT. It is translated as CASSQGGIRSGNTIYF. The chain has TRBV3-1 (or the pseudogene TRBV3-2) and TRBJ1-3; D call uncertain. CDR1 is LGHDT, CDR2 YNNKEL, per germline (reference sequence). The CDR3 consists of 16 residues. The V gene lost 1 base and the J gene lost 0 bases, with 10 bases spanning the gap.

CDR3 loop: CASSIGWKNIQYF. DNA of the CDR3: TGTGCCAGTAGTATCGGGTGGAAAAACATTCAGTACTTC. The chain is built from TRBV19 and TRBJ2-4, with D unresolved. Per the germline V gene, CDR1 is LNHDA and CDR2 is SQIVND (reference sequence). This CDR3 has 13 amino acids. The germline V and J ends were trimmed by 3 bases and 4 bases, with 7 bases remaining between them.

This rearrangement joins TRBV5-1 to TRBJ1-1; 7 bases align to TRBD1. CDR1 and CDR2 from the germline V gene are SGHRS and YFSETQ. With 3 bases clipped from V and 4 bases from J, the junction kept 9 bases outside the gene matches. The CDR3 has 15 residues. The CDR3 sequence is CASSSTSGGPTEAFF. The CDR3 DNA reads as TGCGCCAGCAGCTCTACCTCAGGGGGGCCCACTGAAGCTTTCTTT.

V and J are TRBV20-1 and TRBJ2-1; D gene unclear. The ends were cut back, 3 bases at V and 5 bases at J, with 14 bases in the middle. This CDR3 has 14 amino acids. Germline CDR1 DFQATT, CDR2 SNEGSKA (reference sequence). CDR3 DNA: TGCAGTGCTAGTGCTCGGAGAACCAACAATGAGCAGTTCTTC. Amino acid sequence: CSASARRTNNEQFF.

This clone was detected once. This chain uses TRBV11-2 with TRBJ1-4; TRBD1 is a possible D gene (6 bases). Germline CDR1 SGHAT, CDR2 FQNNGV. The V gene lost 0 bases and the J gene lost 6 bases, with 23 bases spanning the gap. CDR3 length: 19 amino acids. The DNA of the CDR3 is TGTGCCAGCAGCTTAGATGCCACATCGCGGGGGCTAGTTTATGAAAAACTGTTTTTT. Its protein is CASSLDATSRGLVYEKLFF.

This clone was seen only once. The chain has TRBV5-4 and TRBJ1-2; D remains ambiguous. The V end lost 0 bases, the J end lost 8 bases, and 14 bases lay between the germline ends. The CDR3 extends over 14 amino acids. Germline values: CDR1 SGHNT, CDR2 YYREEE (reference sequence). The CDR3, as DNA: TGTGCCAGCAGCTTGGACGGTCGTTCCCGGGGCTACACCTTC. Protein sequence: CASSLDGRSRGYTF.

This rearrangement joins TRBV7-6 to TRBJ2-2; TRBD2 agrees at 7 bases. The CDR3 consists of 15 residues. Germline assignment: CDR1 SGHVS and CDR2 FNYEAQ. V lost 4 bases and J lost 6; bases outside the gene matches: 8. In nucleotides, the CDR3 is TGTGCCAGCAGCTCCCTAAGCGGGGAAGCCGGGGAGCTGTTTTTT. Translated, it gives CASSSLSGEAGELFF.

The J gene is TRBJ2-5, the V gene TRBV5-6; weak D call: TRBD2 (6 bases). Per germline, CDR1 SGHDT and CDR2 YYEEEE. Trimming shortened V by 2 bases and J by 7 bases, and 15 bases separated the two germline ends. CDR3 length: 14 residues. CDR3 nucleotide sequence: TGTGCCAGCAGCTTTGGGGGGACGAGAGGGACCCAGTACTTC. Translated, it gives CASSFGGTRGTQYF.

This clone was observed a few times. This chain connects TRBV2 to TRBJ1-6; D remains ambiguous. The length of the CDR3 is 12 residues. The V and J ends lost 4 bases and 8 bases respectively, with 6 bases between them. Germline V gives CDR1 SNHLY, CDR2 FYNNEI. CDR3 DNA: TGTGCCAGCAGTGCCCACTATTCACCCCTCCACTTT. Translation gives CASSAHYSPLHF.